These T cell receptor beta chains were read from a single sample in a study of a mutant IDH1 vaccine in newly diagnosed glioma. The antigens of these receptors remain unknown. Here immunoSEQ multiplex PCR was the method, and the copy in TCRdb shows in-frame clones only, minus some. Seen here are 30,000 to 40,000 clones, roughly 81% observed once, and the top ten hold 4.5% to 5.5%. The input for sequencing was PBMCs, taken from a glioma patient whose treatment included an IDH1 peptide vaccine. The receptors shown here come from a man aged 40-55 years with glioma. The CDR3 runs from the conserved cysteine through the conserved F or W. A D gene is named only where the DNA matches it firmly. Rows give clone size only sometimes, using once, few, many, or a class for an expanded clone.

-,TRBV27,TRBJ1-2,-,CASSRTREYGYTF,TGTGCCAGCAGCCGGACAAGAGAGTATGGCTACACCTTC
-,TRBV11-2,TRBJ2-1,TRBD2,CASSPLAGGPYNEQFF,TGTGCCAGCAGCCCACTAGCGGGGGGGCCGTACAATGAGCAGTTCTTC
-,TRBV5-5,TRBJ1-2,-,CASSPAVQGLNYGYTF,TGTGCCAGCAGCCCGGCGGTACAGGGACTTAACTATGGCTACACCTTC
-,TRBV21-1,TRBJ2-1,-,CASSKTRDNEQFF,TGTGCCAGCAGCAAAACCAGGGACAATGAGCAGTTCTTC
-,TRBV5-1,TRBJ2-5,TRBD1,CASSSLPGTAAVRETQYF,TGCGCCAGCAGCTCACTGCCTGGGACAGCGGCTGTTCGAGAGACCCAGTACTTC
-,TRBV4-3,TRBJ1-4,-,CASSQGAGIEKLFF,TGCGCCAGCAGCCAGGGGGCAGGGATTGAAAAACTGTTTTTT
few,TRBV14,TRBJ1-1,-,CASGEVDMNTEAFF,TGTGCCAGCGGGGAGGTAGACATGAACACTGAAGCTTTCTTT
-,TRBV19,TRBJ1-2,TRBD1,CASSRTGNGYTF,TGTGCCAGTAGTCGGACAGGGAATGGCTACACCTTC
-,TRBV29-1,TRBJ1-3,-,CSVDPGSSGNTIYF,TGCAGCGTTGACCCCGGGTCCTCTGGAAACACCATATATTTT
-,TRBV10-2,TRBJ1-1,TRBD1,CASRGQGKAEAFF,TGCGCCAGCAGGGGACAGGGCAAGGCTGAAGCTTTCTTT
-,TRBV6-6,TRBJ1-5,-,CASSYMGASNQPQHF,TGTGCCAGCAGTTACATGGGAGCGAGCAATCAGCCCCAGCATTTT
-,TRBV2,TRBJ2-7,TRBD2,CASSGNSGRVLGEQYF,TGTGCCAGCAGTGGCAATAGCGGGAGAGTCCTCGGCGAGCAGTACTTC
few,TRBV2,TRBJ1-1,-,CASAVGGAEAFF,TGTGCCAGCGCCGTTGGTGGGGCTGAAGCTTTCTTT
-,TRBV15,TRBJ2-5,-,CATSRAEGVETQYF,TGTGCCACCAGCAGAGCTGAGGGAGTAGAGACCCAGTACTTC
-,TRBV28,TRBJ1-1,-,CASSTYQVVIRGGTEAFF,TGTGCCAGCAGTACGTACCAAGTAGTGATCCGAGGTGGCACTGAAGCTTTCTTT
-,TRBV4-3,TRBJ2-3,-,CASSQEGSTDTQYF,TGCGCCAGCAGCCAAGAAGGAAGCACAGATACGCAGTATTTT
few,TRBV10-1,TRBJ2-1,TRBD2,CASSGLAGGQDEQFF,TGCGCCAGCAGTGGACTAGCGGGGGGGCAGGATGAGCAGTTCTTC
once,TRBV19,TRBJ1-3,-,CASSLGLGVSGNTIYF,TGTGCCAGTAGTCTTGGACTGGGAGTCTCTGGAAACACCATATATTTT
-,TRBV6-5,TRBJ2-1,TRBD2,CASSWASGSSYNEQFF,TGTGCCAGCAGTTGGGCTAGCGGTAGCTCCTACAATGAGCAGTTCTTC
-,TRBV6-5,TRBJ2-7,-,CASSYSRISEQYF,TGTGCCAGCAGTTACTCCCGGATCAGCGAGCAGTACTTC
-,TRBV30,TRBJ2-7,TRBD2,CAWSLGLAGRYEQYF,TGTGCCTGGTCTCTGGGACTAGCGGGACGCTACGAGCAGTACTTC
-,TRBV4-1,TRBJ1-2,-,CASSPRSGDAVGYTF,TGCGCCAGCAGCCCGCGTAGCGGGGACGCAGTTGGCTACACCTTC
-,TRBV5-4,TRBJ1-2,-,CASSLQGPNYGYTF,TGTGCCAGCAGCTTGCAGGGGCCCAACTATGGCTACACCTTC
-,TRBV30,TRBJ2-5,-,CAWSVGGGTETQYF,TGTGCCTGGAGTGTGGGAGGGGGGACAGAGACCCAGTACTTC
-,TRBV18,TRBJ1-5,TRBD1,CASSPTGTAPQHF,TGTGCCAGCTCACCTACCGGGACAGCCCCCCAGCATTTT
-,TRBV7-9,TRBJ2-7,-,CASGDGSYEQYF,TGTGCCAGCGGGGACGGATCCTACGAGCAGTACTTC
-,TRBV21-1,TRBJ2-7,-,CASSGQGGNEQYF,TGTGCCAGCAGCGGACAGGGAGGGAACGAGCAGTACTTC
-,TRBV5-4,TRBJ1-1,-,CASSPGGLKNTEAFF,TGTGCCAGCAGCCCGGGGGGCTTGAAGAACACTGAAGCTTTCTTT
-,TRBV19,TRBJ2-3,-,CASTRGDTQYF,TGTGCCAGTACCCGGGGGGATACGCAGTATTTT
-,TRBV6-5,TRBJ2-7,-,CASSEWSEQYF,TGTGCCAGCAGTGAGTGGAGCGAGCAGTACTTC
-,TRBV19,TRBJ1-5,-,CASSMTWQPQHF,TGTGCCAGTAGTATGACTTGGCAGCCCCAGCATTTT
-,TRBV14,TRBJ2-4,TRBD1,CASSQRQGVLSKNIQYF,TGTGCCAGCAGCCAGCGACAGGGAGTCCTCTCCAAAAACATTCAGTACTTC
-,TRBV5-1,TRBJ2-7,-,CASSQDPGSSSYEQYF,TGCGCCAGCAGCCAGGACCCAGGTTCCAGCTCCTACGAGCAGTACTTC
few,TRBV7-2,TRBJ2-5,-,CASSLGGSPSETQYF,TGTGCCAGCAGCTTAGGCGGGTCCCCTTCGGAGACCCAGTACTTC
-,TRBV19,TRBJ2-7,-,CASSKTGTYEQYF,TGTGCCAGTAGTAAAACAGGGACCTACGAGCAGTACTTC
-,TRBV6-6,TRBJ2-7,TRBD1,CASSRQGAEQYF,TGTGCCAGCAGCCGGCAGGGGGCCGAGCAGTACTTC
-,TRBV6-1,TRBJ2-5,-,CASSEVPILGNTQYF,TGTGCCAGCAGTGAAGTCCCGATTTTGGGGAATACCCAGTACTTC
-,TRBV5-4,TRBJ2-5,-,CASSPPGRLQETQYF,TGTGCCAGCAGCCCGCCGGGCAGACTACAAGAGACCCAGTACTTC
-,TRBV5-5,TRBJ2-7,TRBD2,CASSLTGLVGSYEQYF,TGTGCCAGCAGCTTGACTGGACTAGTAGGATCCTACGAGCAGTACTTC
-,TRBV7-2,TRBJ2-3,-,CASSLALDTQYF,TGTGCCAGCAGCTTAGCGTTGGATACGCAGTATTTT
-,TRBV10-2,TRBJ1-1,-,CASRITGSGTEAFF,TGCGCCAGCAGAATCACAGGTTCGGGCACTGAAGCTTTCTTT
-,TRBV10-2,TRBJ2-1,TRBD2,CASLTGGGGTQEEFF,TGCGCCAGCCTCACCGGCGGCGGGGGAACTCAGGAGGAGTTCTTC
-,TRBV7-6,TRBJ2-3,-,CASSAKGGTDTQYF,TGTGCCAGCAGTGCGAAGGGAGGCACAGATACGCAGTATTTT
-,TRBV6-1,TRBJ1-5,-,CASSNLRDQHF,TGTGCCAGCAGTAACCTCCGGGATCAGCATTTT
-,TRBV28,TRBJ1-2,TRBD1,CASSSNRGHGYTF,TGTGCCAGCAGTAGCAACAGGGGCCATGGCTACACCTTC
few,TRBV29-1,TRBJ1-1,-,CSVGRDGAEAFF,TGCAGCGTTGGCCGGGACGGAGCAGAAGCTTTCTTT
-,TRBV2,TRBJ2-3,-,CASSEGWSGGLDTQYF,TGTGCCAGCAGTGAAGGATGGTCAGGAGGACTAGATACGCAGTATTTT